These 3 T cell receptor beta chains came from one sample sequenced in a study of spatial heterogeneity in lung cancer. As for time point: blood at routine non-recurrence follow-up after resection. In TCRdb, the 5' RACE reads were re-called with MiXCR into one record per CDR3 protein. The sample shows about 43,000 distinct CDR3 sequences, under 25% of them seen only once. The sample here was PBMCs, taken at follow-up. The origin of the receptors is a female donor with early-stage non-small cell lung cancer.

This clonotype was detected ten times or more. The chain couples TRBV12-3 or TRBV12-4 to TRBJ1-1, with a tentative D call TRBD1 (6 bases). CDR3 length: 13 residues. V was shortened by 6 bases and J by 1 base, with 9 bases between the two germline ends. The CDR3 DNA follows: TGTGCCAGCAGCTGGACAGCGAACACTGAAGCTTTCTTT. The encoded protein is CASSWTANTEAFF.

This clonotype was seen a handful of times. In nucleotides, the CDR3 is TGTGCCAGCAGCCCCCGATCGGACATTTTTCTCCTGAACACTGAAGCTTTCTTT. It specifies CASSPRSDIFLLNTEAFF. This chain uses TRBV3-1 with TRBJ1-1, with a weak D call TRBD1 (5 bases). Trimming took 4 bases from V and 0 from J, leaving 21 bases between them. This CDR3 has 18 residues. Germline CDR1 is LGHDT and CDR2 is YNNKEL (reference sequence).

A few counts support this clonotype. The chain has TRBV2 and TRBJ2-3; TRBD1 agrees at 7 bases. CDR3 length: 13 residues. V shed 7 bases, J shed 5 bases, and the junction held 6 bases outside the gene matches. Germline CDR1 reads SNHLY; CDR2 reads FYNNEI. The CDR3 DNA reads TGTGCCAGCAAGCGACCAGGGGGAGATACGCAGTATTTT. It codes for CASKRPGGDTQYF.